This TCR beta chain was found in a study of blood T cell repertoires in COVID-19. At the level of the study: The United States, Italy and Spain provided the acute and convalescent COVID-19 samples.

In the original workflow: Researchers report that nucleated cell counts were estimated from reference gene primer amplification. TCRdb's table, derived via immunoSEQ multiplex PCR, lists solely in-frame clones and lacks some. That table is the source of V, J and clone size, and D and trimming were worked out from the DNA. The table lists over 150,000 clones, around 80% of them singletons, with approximately 3% in the top ten. Living in 24 US areas, the participants were between roughly 18 and 90 years of age. CDR3 length: 15 amino acids. Deletions cut 7 bases from V and 6 bases from J, with 19 bases between. The V gene's germline CDR1 is SNHLY and CDR2 FYNNEI.

The TCR originated in an older woman who had recovered from COVID-19. The sequenced sample was PBMCs or T cells enriched from blood (not recorded which). This chain connects TRBV2 to TRBJ1-5, with D unclear. The CDR3 sequence: CASTLSRESGQPQHF. Here the CDR3 DNA reads TGTGCCAGCACCCTATCGAGGGAATCGGGTCAGCCCCAGCATTTT.